These 23 T cell receptor beta chains were all obtained from the same sample, sequenced in a study of cytomegalovirus exposure and HLA in healthy donors (dated by TCRdb to 2017 to 2019). Library creation used the immunoSEQ multiplex PCR assay. This immuneACCESS table, as held by TCRdb, lists in-frame sequences with V and J called but not all clones. Of the missing ones, under half trace to an unresolved V gene in checked studies; the others have no known cause. This sample gives some 80,000 clones in total; approximately 95% of them show up just once. The ten largest clones take up 1.6% of the sample. Sample: PBMCs. Receptor source: a young man in good health and CMV-seropositive.

CDR3 DNA sequence: TGTGCCAGCACCACCCCAGGAACCGATACGCAGTATTTT. The encoded protein is CASTTPGTDTQYF. The chain carries TRBV11-2 and TRBJ2-3; D gene unclear. Trimming pared 7 bases from V and 6 bases from J, leaving 14 bases between. CDR3 length: 13 residues. CDR1 and CDR2 from the germline V gene are SGHAT and FQNNGV.

The chain uses TRBV6-5 and TRBJ2-2; 11 bases are shared with TRBD2. Per the germline V gene, CDR1 is MNHEY and CDR2 is SVGAGI. Trimming at V came to 7 bases and at J to 8 bases, leaving 9 bases not matched to a gene. This CDR3 contains 15 residues. CDR3 nucleotide sequence: TGTGCCAGCACCACTAGCGGGAGCACGAGAGGGGAGCTGTTTTTT. Protein sequence: CASTTSGSTRGELFF.

The CDR3 DNA sequence: TGTGCCAGCACCCTAGACGCGAAGACCCAGTACTTC. Translating gives CASTLDAKTQYF. The V and J genes are TRBV5-8 and TRBJ2-5; D remains ambiguous. Trimming took off 6 bases at V and 6 bases at J, with 12 bases between the two ends. The CDR3 runs to 12 residues. Germline V gene data show CDR1 as SGHTS and CDR2 as YDEGEE. Full variable domain (outside the CDR3, taken from reference TRBV5-8 and TRBJ2-5): EAGVTQSPTHLIKTRGQQATLRCSPISGHTSVYWYQQALGLGLQFLLWYDEGEERNRGNFPPRFSGRQFPNYSSELNVNALELEDSALYLCASTLDAKTQYFGPGTRLLVL.

The chain has TRBV5-4 and TRBJ2-3; TRBD2 might be the D (6 bases). V gave up 4 bases and J gave up 4 bases, with 16 bases separating them. The CDR3 covers 15 residues. The germline V gene encodes CDR1 SGHNT and CDR2 YYREEE (reference sequence). This chain's CDR3 is CASSPGEVSSDTQYF. CDR3 in DNA: TGTGCCAGCAGCCCCGGGGAGGTGTCATCAGATACGCAGTATTTT.

This clone has only one observation. The gene calls are TRBV7-3 and TRBJ2-7; 9 bases line up with TRBD1. With V trimmed by 4 bases and J by 2 bases, 6 bases remained unmatched. The CDR3 loop spans 15 amino acids. CDR1 SGHTA and CDR2 FQGTGA come from the germline V gene. In DNA form, the CDR3 reads TGTGCCAGCAGCTGGACAGGGGAAGGGCCCTACGAGCAGTACTTC. It codes for CASSWTGEGPYEQYF.

The rearrangement joins TRBV5-1 to TRBJ2-5, with D possibly being TRBD1 (6 bases). The germline V and J ends were trimmed by 0 bases and 1 base, with 10 bases remaining between them. The CDR3 length is 15 residues. The germline gives CDR1 SGHRS, CDR2 YFSETQ. CDR3 DNA sequence: TGCGCCAGCAGCTTGGTTGGACAGTTCCAAGAGACCCAGTACTTC. It encodes CASSLVGQFQETQYF.

The genes are TRBV7-3 and TRBJ2-3; D is undetermined. The CDR3 has 11 residues. Germline assignment: CDR1 SGHTA and CDR2 FQGTGA. Trimming pared 8 bases from V and 4 bases from J, leaving 7 bases between. The CDR3 DNA reads TGTGCCAGCTCGAGCCCAGATACGCAGTATTTT. Its translation: CASSSPDTQYF.

This rearrangement joins TRBV19 to TRBJ2-3; 8 nucleotides agree with TRBD1. V trimming: 1 base; J trimming: 1 base; junction bases outside the gene matches: 1. The CDR3 is made up of 15 amino acids. CDR1 and CDR2 (germline): LNHDA, SQIVND (reference sequence). CDR3 sequence (DNA): TGTGCCAGTAGTATAGCAGGGGGCGGCACAGATACGCAGTATTTT. This gives the protein CASSIAGGGTDTQYF.

This chain links TRBV28 with TRBJ2-7; possible D gene TRBD1, 5 bases. CDR1 MDHEN and CDR2 SYDVKM come from the germline V gene. This CDR3 spans 13 amino acids. V gave up 6 bases and J gave up 2 bases, with 11 bases separating them. The CDR3 coding sequence is TGTGCCAGCAGGGATCAGGGTACCTACGAGCAGTACTTC. It specifies CASRDQGTYEQYF.

This rearrangement joins TRBV2 to TRBJ1-1, with D unclear. CDR3 length equals 15 residues. Germline V CDR1 and CDR2: SNHLY, FYNNEI. With 0 bases removed from V and 4 bases from J, the gap between germline ends came to 12 bases. The DNA for the CDR3 is TGTGCCAGCAGTGAAGCGAGAGAACGAGGCACTGAAGCTTTCTTT. It yields the protein CASSEARERGTEAFF.

This chain connects TRBV19 to TRBJ2-2; a weak D match, TRBD2 (6 bases). Trimming cost V 2 bases and J 2 bases, with 12 bases left between them. CDR3 length: 16 amino acids. Germline CDR1 reads LNHDA; CDR2 reads SQIVND (reference sequence). The CDR3 sequence: CASSIFGGINTGELFF. DNA for the CDR3: TGTGCCAGTAGTATATTCGGCGGGATCAACACCGGGGAGCTGTTTTTT. Variable domain in full (rest from reference TRBV19 and TRBJ2-2): DGGITQSPKYLFRKEGQNVTLSCEQNLNHDAMYWYRQDPGQGLRLIYYSQIVNDFQKGDIAEGYSVSREKKESFPLTVTSAQKNPTAFYLCASSIFGGINTGELFFGEGSRLTVL.

The rearrangement uses TRBV7-6 and TRBJ2-7, with 7 bases identical to TRBD1. The CDR3 loop spans 15 amino acids. Per germline, CDR1 SGHVS and CDR2 FNYEAQ. J lost 5 bases, V lost 3 bases, and 10 bases had no gene match. The CDR3 region has the DNA TGTGCCAGCAGCTTTGCACAGGGGAATTGGGACGAGCAGTACTTC. Protein product: CASSFAQGNWDEQYF.

The gene calls are TRBV7-9 and TRBJ2-2, with a tentative D call TRBD2 (6 bases). Germline V lookup: CDR1 SEHNR, CDR2 FQNEAQ (reference sequence). The CDR3 is 13 residues long. Trimming took off 1 base at V and 9 bases at J, with 9 bases between the two ends. CDR3 region: CASSLVGGRELFF. The CDR3 DNA follows: TGTGCCAGCAGCTTAGTGGGAGGCCGGGAGCTGTTTTTT.

The chain recombines TRBV5-1 with TRBJ2-5, with 8 bases aligning to TRBD2. Germline loops: CDR1 SGHRS, CDR2 YFSETQ. The CDR3 is 18 amino acids. With 1 base clipped from V and 2 bases from J, the junction kept 13 bases outside the gene matches. CDR3 coding DNA: TGCGCCAGCAGCTTGTATTTGGGTACTAGCGGATTTCAAGAGACCCAGTACTTC. Translated, it gives CASSLYLGTSGFQETQYF.

This chain links TRBV7-2 with TRBJ2-7, with 8 bases that match TRBD2. CDR1 SGHTA and CDR2 FQGNSA come from the germline V gene. CDR3 size: 16 residues. The V and J ends lost 4 bases and 3 bases, in that order; junction bases with no gene match: 11. The CDR3 sequence: CASSSTLGTRDYEQYF. The CDR3 DNA reads as TGTGCCAGCAGCTCAACCCTCGGGACTAGGGACTACGAGCAGTACTTC.

This chain joins TRBV29-1 and TRBJ2-7; TRBD2 matches 12 bases. V was clipped by 3 bases and J by 3 bases; unmatched bases: 0. Germline assignment: CDR1 SQVTM and CDR2 ANQGSEA. CDR3 length: 13 amino acids. Here the CDR3 DNA reads TGCAGCGTTGAGACTAGCGGGAGCTACGAGCAGTACTTC. Translating it yields CSVETSGSYEQYF.

This clone was seen only once. The V gene is TRBV18, the J gene TRBJ1-5; D uncertain. CDR3 length: 14 amino acids. V was shortened by 6 bases and J by 2 bases, with 11 bases between the two germline ends. Germline CDR1 is KGHSH and CDR2 is LQKENI. CDR3 sequence: CASSTRRGNQPQHF. The CDR3 DNA reads TGTGCCAGCTCTACCAGGCGCGGCAATCAGCCCCAGCATTTT.

The rearrangement links TRBV28 to TRBJ2-7, with D possibly TRBD2 on 5 matching bases. Germline V gives CDR1 MDHEN, CDR2 SYDVKM. V was shortened by 5 bases and J by 0 bases, with 11 bases between the two germline ends. The CDR3 loop spans 14 amino acids. The CDR3 loop is CASSTSGVSYEQYF. CDR3 DNA sequence: TGTGCCAGCAGTACGAGCGGAGTCTCCTACGAGCAGTACTTC.

The chain uses TRBV19 and TRBJ2-3; 8 nucleotides agree with TRBD2. The length of the CDR3 is 14 residues. Looked up from germline, CDR1 is LNHDA and CDR2 is SQIVND (reference sequence). V dropped 5 bases and J dropped 0; count of bases not matched to a gene: 1. The CDR3 reads CASSGGRSTDTQYF. For the CDR3, the DNA is TGTGCCAGTAGTGGCGGGAGGAGCACAGATACGCAGTATTTT.

This chain connects TRBV2 to TRBJ2-7, with TRBD2 matching 12 bases. The CDR3 has 16 amino acids. V was clipped by 7 bases and J by 5 bases; unmatched bases: 12. Germline assignment: CDR1 SNHLY and CDR2 FYNNEI. The CDR3 bases are TGTGCCAGCACCCATTATTCTAGCGGGAGGGTCAACGAGCAGTACTTC. Encoded protein: CASTHYSSGRVNEQYF.

V usage is TRBV13 and J usage is TRBJ2-1, with TRBD2 matching over 9 bases. Germline-derived CDR1 and CDR2 are PRHDT and FYEKMQ (reference sequence). Unmatched junction bases numbered 3, after V lost 0 bases and J lost 6 bases. This CDR3 has 15 amino acids. The DNA of the CDR3 is TGTGCCAGCAGCTTAGGACTAGCGGGTTCCAATGAGCAGTTCTTC. Amino acid sequence: CASSLGLAGSNEQFF. Full variable domain (remainder filled in from reference TRBV13 and TRBJ2-1): AAGVIQSPRHLIKEKRETATLKCYPIPRHDTVYWYQQGPGQDPQFLISFYEKMQSDKGSIPDRFSAQQFSDYHSELNMSSLELGDSALYFCASSLGLAGSNEQFFGPGTRLTVL.

The count of this clone is one. The CDR3 bases are TGTGCCAGCAGCTTGGCCGGGACAGGGGCTTACAATGAGCAGTTCTTC. This encodes CASSLAGTGAYNEQFF. The chain joins TRBV5-5 to TRBJ2-1; 10 nucleotides align to TRBD1. Germline V gene sequence: CDR1 SGHKS, CDR2 YYEKEE (reference sequence). The trim removed 0 bases at V and 4 bases at J, leaving 4 bases unmatched. The CDR3 has 16 amino acids.

The rearrangement links TRBV10-3 to TRBJ1-1; tentatively, D is TRBD1 (5 bases). The CDR3 contains 13 residues. The germline CDR1 and CDR2 sequences are ENHRY and SYGVKD. V lost 5 bases and J lost 2, with 9 bases in between. CDR3 protein: CAISTGFNTEAFF. CDR3 bases: TGTGCCATCAGTACAGGTTTCAACACTGAAGCTTTCTTT.